The 19 T cell receptor beta chains below come from one sample, sequenced in a study of cytomegalovirus exposure and HLA in healthy donors. Use of 60 Vbeta and 13 Jbeta primers characterized the PCR. Data came from immunoSEQ multiplex PCR; TCRdb stores just in-frame clones and leaves some out. The sample has 120,000 or so clones, 70% to 85% seen once. Sequencing input: PBMCs. The receptor set was obtained from a man younger than 30 in good health and CMV-seronegative.

The rearrangement uses TRBV2 and TRBJ2-6; D is possibly TRBD1 (7 bases). The germline V gene encodes CDR1 SNHLY and CDR2 FYNNEI. The CDR3 covers 18 residues. Deletions cut 4 bases from V and 0 bases from J, with 16 bases between. CDR3 in amino acids: CASSGGTDKRSGANVLTF. The DNA of the CDR3 is TGTGCCAGCAGTGGCGGGACAGATAAACGCTCTGGGGCCAACGTCCTGACTTTC.

In its sample, this clone was seen once. This chain links TRBV5-1 with TRBJ2-7, with 9 bases fitting TRBD2. Germline assignment: CDR1 SGHRS and CDR2 YFSETQ. The V and J ends lost 0 bases and 7 bases, in that order; junction bases with no gene match: 8. The CDR3 spans 15 residues. The CDR3, as DNA: TGCGCCAGCAGCTTGGACGGCCGCGGGGGGGTTGAGCAGTACTTC. Translated: CASSLDGRGGVEQYF.

The chain combines TRBV11-2 with TRBJ1-1; D is possibly TRBD1 (5 bases). This CDR3 contains 16 residues. CDR1 is SGHAT, CDR2 FQNNGV, per germline. V was pared by 7 bases and J by 0 bases, with 18 bases between. CDR3 amino acids: CASTSGGVIMNTEAFF. DNA for the CDR3: TGTGCCAGCACCTCGGGGGGAGTGATAATGAACACTGAAGCTTTCTTT. The variable domain in full, with the rest retrieved from reference TRBV11-2 and TRBJ1-1, is EAGVAQSPRYKIIEKRQSVAFWCNPISGHATLYWYQQILGQGPKLLIQFQNNGVVDDSQLPKDRFSAERLKGVDSTLKIQPAKLEDSAVYLCASTSGGVIMNTEAFFGQGTRLTVV.

This sequence joins TRBV2 and TRBJ2-1; TRBD2 agrees at 8 bases. The CDR3 extends over 15 amino acids. Germline V gene data show CDR1 as SNHLY and CDR2 as FYNNEI. Trimming removed 6 bases from V and 5 bases from J; junction bases left unmatched: 9. As DNA, the CDR3 is TGTGCCAGCAGCTCCGGGCCCGGGGGGGACAATGAGCAGTTCTTC. Translation gives CASSSGPGGDNEQFF.

The chain carries TRBV7-2 and TRBJ1-2; no firm D call. The CDR3 covers 14 residues. CDR1 SGHTA and CDR2 FQGNSA come from the germline V gene. With 4 bases removed from V and 4 bases from J, the gap between germline ends came to 13 bases. CDR3 protein: CASSSRPRGYGYTF. The CDR3 DNA reads TGTGCCAGCAGCTCCCGGCCTCGGGGCTATGGCTACACCTTC. The full variable domain, completed using reference TRBV7-2 and TRBJ1-2, is GAGVSQSPSNKVTEKGKDVELRCDPISGHTALYWYRQSLGQGLEFLIYFQGNSAPDKSGLPSDRFSAERTGGSVSTLTIQRTQQEDSAVYLCASSSRPRGYGYTFGSGTRLTVV.

V is TRBV7-2 and J is TRBJ2-7; 8 bases are a match to TRBD1. The germline V gene encodes CDR1 SGHTA and CDR2 FQGNSA. Germline trimming cut 1 base from V and 6 bases from J; bases unmatched to any gene: 5. CDR3 length: 14 amino acids. CDR3 coding DNA: TGTGCCAGCAGCTTAGATTCAGGGGGCGCCGAGCAGTACTTC. Protein sequence: CASSLDSGGAEQYF.

CDR3: CASSAGGNQPQHF. In DNA form, the CDR3 reads TGTGCCAGCAGCGCAGGGGGGAATCAGCCCCAGCATTTT. The chain combines TRBV7-8 with TRBJ1-5; 7 bases align to TRBD1. Unmatched junction bases numbered 2, after V lost 5 bases and J lost 4 bases. This CDR3 contains 13 residues. Germline-derived CDR1 and CDR2 are SGHVS and FQNEAQ.

The CDR3 sequence is CASRRGLNTEAFF. The DNA for the CDR3 is TGTGCCAGCAGGCGGGGGTTGAACACTGAAGCTTTCTTT. The rearrangement uses TRBV7-2 and TRBJ1-1; D is perhaps TRBD1 (5 bases). The V end was cut by 6 bases, the J end by 0 bases, with 8 bases between. Germline V CDR1 and CDR2: SGHTA, FQGNSA. CDR3 length: 13 amino acids.

The rearrangement links TRBV14 to TRBJ2-1, with a weak D call TRBD1 (6 bases). Germline-derived CDR1 and CDR2 are SGHDN and FVKESK. This CDR3 spans 15 amino acids. V lost 7 bases to trimming and J lost 1 base, with 14 bases between them. Here the CDR3 DNA reads TGTGCCAGCACTTCGGCGGACAGTTCCTACAATGAGCAGTTCTTC. Translating gives CASTSADSSYNEQFF.

Only one count was recorded for this clone. The chain carries TRBV9 and TRBJ1-4; 8 bases fit TRBD1. The V gene's germline CDR1 is SGDLS and CDR2 YYNGEE. The CDR3 contains 15 residues. The V and J ends lost 3 bases and 8 bases, in that order; junction bases with no gene match: 9. The CDR3 sequence is CASSAETGVWEKLFF. The CDR3 nucleotides read TGTGCCAGCAGCGCCGAGACAGGGGTATGGGAAAAACTGTTTTTT.

The gene calls are TRBV9 and TRBJ1-5; a possible D gene is TRBD1 (6 bases). The CDR3 length is 13 residues. V lost 3 bases to trimming and J lost 5 bases, with 9 bases between them. The germline gives CDR1 SGDLS, CDR2 YYNGEE. The CDR3 sequence is CASSADSDQPQHF. The CDR3 DNA sequence: TGTGCCAGCAGCGCGGACAGCGATCAGCCCCAGCATTTT.

This chain joins TRBV4-2 and TRBJ2-1; the D gene is possibly TRBD2 (6 bases). V was pared by 0 bases and J by 1 base, with 10 bases between. The CDR3 contains 16 residues. The V gene's germline CDR1 is LGHNA and CDR2 YNFKEQ. The CDR3 here is CASSQDRAGSYNEQFF. The CDR3 nucleotides read TGTGCCAGCAGCCAAGATCGGGCGGGGTCCTACAATGAGCAGTTCTTC.

V usage is TRBV7-8 and J usage is TRBJ1-3, with 7 positions matching TRBD1. The CDR3 loop spans 15 amino acids. Trimming at V came to 3 bases and at J to 2 bases, leaving 4 bases not matched to a gene. CDR1 is SGHVS, CDR2 FQNEAQ, per germline. CDR3 region: CASSFAGGTGNTIYF. The CDR3 region has the DNA TGTGCCAGCAGCTTCGCAGGGGGGACTGGAAACACCATATATTTT.

This chain connects TRBV25-1 to TRBJ2-1; no reliable D call. CDR1 and CDR2 from the germline V gene are MGHDK and SYGVNS. The CDR3 is made up of 13 amino acids. V shed 4 bases and J shed 9 bases, with 13 bases lying between them. The CDR3 nucleotides are TGTGCCAGCAGTGGGTCTAGTGTTCGTGAGCAGTTCTTC. Its translation: CASSGSSVREQFF.

V gene TRBV2 combines with J gene TRBJ1-1, with 8 bases aligning to TRBD1. Germline loops: CDR1 SNHLY, CDR2 FYNNEI. The CDR3 has 15 residues. The ends lost 7 bases at V and 0 bases at J; junction bases unmatched: 7. The CDR3 DNA is TGTGCCAGCACGACACAGGGGGTCATGAACACTGAAGCTTTCTTT. Amino acids: CASTTQGVMNTEAFF.

The chain employs TRBV29-1 and TRBJ2-1; 8 nucleotides agree with TRBD2. CDR1 is SQVTM, CDR2 ANQGSEA, per germline. The CDR3 extends over 13 amino acids. The junction had 3 bases not matched to a gene; V was cut back by 4 bases and J by 4 bases. This CDR3 reads CSVGGGGYNEQFF. In DNA, the CDR3 is TGCAGCGTTGGCGGCGGGGGGTACAATGAGCAGTTCTTC.

The gene calls are TRBV6-4 and TRBJ2-3, with D hard to call. The germline V gene has CDR1 MRHNA and CDR2 SNTAGT. Trimming shortened V by 4 bases and J by 1 base, and 9 bases separated the two germline ends. This CDR3 has 14 amino acids. CDR3: CASSVESGTDTQYF. CDR3 DNA sequence: TGTGCCAGCAGTGTGGAAAGCGGCACAGATACGCAGTATTTT.

This clone showed up just a few times. V and J are TRBV6-5 and TRBJ1-1; the D gene is possibly TRBD1 (6 bases). Germline V gene data show CDR1 as MNHEY and CDR2 as SVGAGI. There are 13 residues in the CDR3. V lost 6 bases and J lost 5, with 13 bases in between. The CDR3 bases are TGTGCCAGCAGCTCAGGGGACGAGACTGAAGCTTTCTTT. It is translated as CASSSGDETEAFF.

CDR3 coding DNA: TGTGCCAGCAGCTACGAAGCGGGGGGGCAGGGAGATACGCAGTATTTT. It translates to CASSYEAGGQGDTQYF. J is TRBJ2-3 and V is TRBV11-1; 10 bases line up with TRBD2. V was clipped by 4 bases and J by 5 bases; unmatched bases: 9. The CDR3 is made up of 16 amino acids. Germline CDR1 is SGHAT and CDR2 is FQDESV (reference sequence).